The 21 T cell receptor beta chains below were found in one sample sequenced in a study of control samples from healthy donors and cancer patients. Profiling relied on immunoSEQ multiplex PCR, and the TCRdb table lists in-frame clones only, not all of them. This table holds approximately 150,000 clones, 85% to 90% found once. Sequencing was performed on blood. These receptors all come from a man aged 18 to 29 in good health.

The chain couples TRBV19 to TRBJ1-1; D may be TRBD1 (6 bases). Per the germline V gene, CDR1 is LNHDA and CDR2 is SQIVND (reference sequence). V was clipped by 4 bases and J by 6 bases, with 21 bases between them. This CDR3 contains 16 residues. The CDR3 DNA is TGTGCCAGTAGTACCAATCGGGGGCTGGGGCGGGCTGAAGCTTTCTTT. Translation: CASSTNRGLGRAEAFF.

The chain carries TRBV11-2 and TRBJ2-2; perhaps D is TRBD1 or TRBD2 (5 bases each). The CDR3 spans 11 residues. Germline CDR1 SGHAT, CDR2 FQNNGV. V dropped 4 bases and J dropped 13 bases, with 10 bases sitting between them. The CDR3 protein is CASSWGRGLFF. Here the CDR3 DNA reads TGTGCCAGCAGCTGGGGCCGGGGGCTGTTTTTT. Using reference TRBV11-2 and TRBJ2-2 for the parts outside the CDR3, the full variable domain is EAGVAQSPRYKIIEKRQSVAFWCNPISGHATLYWYQQILGQGPKLLIQFQNNGVVDDSQLPKDRFSAERLKGVDSTLKIQPAKLEDSAVYLCASSWGRGLFFGEGSRLTVL.

The chain couples TRBV5-6 to TRBJ2-7; no clear D. With 0 bases removed from V and 6 bases from J, the gap between germline ends came to 13 bases. The CDR3 has 14 residues. Per the germline V gene, CDR1 is SGHDT and CDR2 is YYEEEE. The CDR3 sequence: CASSLGAGRPEQYF. The CDR3 DNA reads TGTGCCAGCAGCTTGGGGGCCGGGCGCCCCGAGCAGTACTTC.

The V and J genes are TRBV6-6 and TRBJ2-2; possibly TRBD2 for D (6 bases). The germline gives CDR1 MNHNY, CDR2 SVGAGI (reference sequence). V lost 8 bases, J lost 4 bases, and 11 bases lay in between. CDR3 length: 13 residues. CDR3 amino acids: CASVSGSTGELFF. In nucleotides, the CDR3 is TGTGCCAGCGTTAGCGGAAGCACCGGGGAGCTGTTTTTT.

The rearrangement uses TRBV10-3 and TRBJ1-2, with D possibly being TRBD1 (5 bases). This CDR3 is 15 amino acids long. The germline CDR1 and CDR2 sequences are ENHRY and SYGVKD. Trimming took off 3 bases at V and 8 bases at J, with 19 bases between the two ends. The CDR3 spells CAISEQAGPNYGYTF. In DNA, the CDR3 is TGTGCCATCAGTGAACAGGCAGGGCCGAATTACGGCTACACCTTC.

The chain joins TRBV6-5 to TRBJ1-2, with TRBD1 matching 7 bases. Trimming took 11 bases from V and 4 from J; bases not matched to a gene: 7. The CDR3 has 12 amino acids. CDR1 is MNHEY and CDR2 is SVGAGI in the germline V gene. The CDR3 here is CAVARTGYGYTF. As DNA, the CDR3 is TGTGCCGTCGCACGGACAGGCTATGGCTACACCTTC.

The chain joins TRBV19 to TRBJ1-1; the match to TRBD1 covers 9 bases. Germline V gene data show CDR1 as LNHDA and CDR2 as SQIVND (reference sequence). The CDR3 has 14 residues. V dropped 7 bases and J dropped 5; count of bases not matched to a gene: 8. CDR3 nucleotide sequence: TGTGCCAGTACCCTCGGGACAGGGCCGACTGAAGCTTTCTTT. This sequence encodes CASTLGTGPTEAFF.

The rearrangement uses TRBV5-4 and TRBJ2-3; TRBD1 is a possible D gene (5 bases). From germline, CDR1 is SGHNT and CDR2 YYREEE (reference sequence). This CDR3 is 15 amino acids long. Trimming pared 0 bases from V and 1 base from J, leaving 9 bases between. Written as DNA, the CDR3 is TGTGCCAGCAGCTTGGCACCCAGGGGCACAGATACGCAGTATTTT. Translated, it gives CASSLAPRGTDTQYF.

As to this clone: Distinct nucleotide sequences in the sample also encode this CDR3. The chain joins TRBV28 to TRBJ2-7; 8 positions agree with TRBD1. V lost 6 bases and J lost 2; bases outside the gene matches: 3. The CDR3 extends over 13 amino acids. Germline CDR1 reads MDHEN; CDR2 reads SYDVKM. The CDR3 sequence: CASRGQGAYEQYF. The CDR3 coding sequence is TGTGCCAGCAGAGGACAGGGCGCCTACGAGCAGTACTTC.

This rearrangement joins TRBV11-1 to TRBJ1-4; D might be TRBD1 (5 bases). The length of the CDR3 is 15 residues. CDR1 is SGHAT, CDR2 FQDESV, per germline (reference sequence). With 5 bases removed from V and 0 bases from J, the gap between germline ends came to 10 bases. DNA for the CDR3: TGTGCCAGCAGCCGCGGGGGATCAACTAATGAAAAACTGTTTTTT. The encoded protein is CASSRGGSTNEKLFF.

The chain uses TRBV25-1 and TRBJ1-2; D remains ambiguous. This CDR3 has 15 amino acids. The germline V gene has CDR1 MGHDK and CDR2 SYGVNS. V was trimmed by 5 bases and J by 7 bases, leaving 20 bases between them. CDR3 nucleotides: TGTGCCAGCAGTTCTCAGCCGGGAGGAGGATCTGGCTACACCTTC. Residues: CASSSQPGGGSGYTF.

This chain joins TRBV7-2 and TRBJ2-1; the D call may be TRBD1 or TRBD2 (6 bases each). The V end lost 1 base, the J end lost 4 bases, and 20 bases lay between the germline ends. This CDR3 has 18 residues. The V gene's germline CDR1 is SGHTA and CDR2 FQGNSA. The CDR3 DNA reads as TGTGCCAGCAGCTTAGTATTGGGGGGCTATTATATATACAATGAGCAGTTCTTC. Its protein is CASSLVLGGYYIYNEQFF.

The genes are TRBV7-2 and TRBJ1-2, with TRBD1 as a possible D gene (5 bases). V lost 0 bases to trimming and J lost 6 bases, with 17 bases between them. The CDR3 totals 16 residues. The germline V gene has CDR1 SGHTA and CDR2 FQGNSA. The CDR3 DNA follows: TGTGCCAGCAGCTTAGCGGCGGCGGACAATAGTAATGGCTACACCTTC. As protein: CASSLAAADNSNGYTF.

The genes are TRBV7-8 and TRBJ2-5; D is uncertain. The V and J ends lost 5 bases and 4 bases respectively, with 5 bases between them. This CDR3 comprises 11 residues. Germline V CDR1 and CDR2: SGHVS, FQNEAQ. CDR3 sequence (DNA): TGTGCCAGCAGCCCAGGAGAGACCCAGTACTTC. Amino acid sequence: CASSPGETQYF. The full variable domain, its missing parts supplied by reference TRBV7-8 and TRBJ2-5, is GAGVSQSPRYKVAKRGQDVALRCDPISGHVSLFWYQQALGQGPEFLTYFQNEAQLDKSGLPSDRFFAERPEGSVSTLKIQRTQQEDSAVYLCASSPGETQYFGPGTRLLVL.

The chain combines TRBV9 with TRBJ2-1; 10 bases agree with TRBD2. CDR1 is SGDLS and CDR2 is YYNGEE in the germline V gene. Germline trimming cut 4 bases from V and 6 bases from J; bases unmatched to any gene: 7. The CDR3 totals 15 residues. CDR3 loop: CASSLTSGGANEQFF. The CDR3 DNA follows: TGTGCCAGCAGCTTGACAAGCGGGGGGGCCAATGAGCAGTTCTTC.

This clone was picked up one time. The chain recombines TRBV12-3 or TRBV12-4 with TRBJ1-5; D not certain. Trimming pared 7 bases from V and 8 bases from J, leaving 12 bases between. The CDR3 is 12 residues long. In nucleotides, the CDR3 is TGTGCCAGCACCACAAACGCGGAGCCCCAGCATTTT. Its protein is CASTTNAEPQHF.

The V and J genes are TRBV7-9 and TRBJ1-2, with 7 bases identical to TRBD1. Losses at the gene ends were 3 bases for V and 7 bases for J; bases not matched to a gene: 8. The CDR3 spans 14 residues. The germline gives CDR1 SEHNR, CDR2 FQNEAQ (reference sequence). CDR3 residues: CASSLTGTVFGYTF. CDR3 in DNA: TGTGCCAGCAGCTTGACCGGGACAGTGTTTGGCTACACCTTC.

The chain recombines TRBV6-5 with TRBJ1-5, with 8 bases identical to TRBD1. The V gene's germline CDR1 is MNHEY and CDR2 SVGAGI. The J segment lost 5 bases and the V segment lost 6 bases, leaving 9 bases of the junction unmatched. This CDR3 is 15 amino acids long. Written as DNA, the CDR3 is TGTGCCAGCAGCCGGGGACAGGCTATCGATCAGCCCCAGCATTTT. Amino acid sequence: CASSRGQAIDQPQHF.

Only one count was recorded for this clone. This chain joins TRBV5-6 and TRBJ1-3, with D unresolved. V was clipped by 1 base and J by 4 bases, with 3 bases between them. The length of the CDR3 is 12 residues. Germline V gene lookup returns CDR1 SGHDT and CDR2 YYEEEE. The CDR3 spells CASSLPGNTIYF. CDR3 nucleotide sequence: TGTGCCAGCAGCTTGCCCGGAAACACCATATATTTT.

The rearrangement joins TRBV21-1 to TRBJ2-7. TRBV21-1 is noted as a pseudogene. The CDR3 has 13 residues. DNA for the CDR3: TGTGCCAGCAGCAAAGTGGACCCCCTGGGGACGTACTTC. Protein: CASSKVDPLGTYF.

This chain uses TRBV20-1 with TRBJ2-5; possibly TRBD2 for D (6 bases). Germline V gene sequence: CDR1 DFQATT, CDR2 SNEGSKA (reference sequence). V shed 3 bases and J shed 1 base, with 9 bases lying between them. This CDR3 comprises 13 residues. The CDR3 region is CSASPAGQETQYF. In nucleotides, the CDR3 is TGCAGTGCTAGTCCAGCGGGCCAAGAGACCCAGTACTTC.